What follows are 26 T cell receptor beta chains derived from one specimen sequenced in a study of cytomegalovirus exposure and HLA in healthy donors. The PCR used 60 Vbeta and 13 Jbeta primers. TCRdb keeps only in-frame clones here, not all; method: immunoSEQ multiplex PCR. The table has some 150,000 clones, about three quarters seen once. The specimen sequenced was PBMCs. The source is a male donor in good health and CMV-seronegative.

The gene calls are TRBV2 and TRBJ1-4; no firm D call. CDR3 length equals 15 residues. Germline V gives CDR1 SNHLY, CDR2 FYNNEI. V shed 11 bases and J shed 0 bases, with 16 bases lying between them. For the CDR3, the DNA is TGTGCCGGTAGACAAGAGGGTACAACTAATGAAAAACTGTTTTTT. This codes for CAGRQEGTTNEKLFF.

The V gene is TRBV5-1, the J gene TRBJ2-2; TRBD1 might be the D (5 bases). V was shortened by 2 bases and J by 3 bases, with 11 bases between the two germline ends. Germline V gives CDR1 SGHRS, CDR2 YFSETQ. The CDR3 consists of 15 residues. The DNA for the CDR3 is TGCGCCAGCAGCTTACCGACAGACTACACCGGGGAGCTGTTTTTT. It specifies CASSLPTDYTGELFF.

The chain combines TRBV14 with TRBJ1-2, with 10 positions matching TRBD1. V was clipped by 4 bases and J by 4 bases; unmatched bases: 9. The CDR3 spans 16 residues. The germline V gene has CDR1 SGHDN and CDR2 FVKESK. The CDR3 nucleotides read TGTGCCAGCAGCCGAACCGGGACAGGGGAAGTCTATGGCTACACCTTC. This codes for CASSRTGTGEVYGYTF.

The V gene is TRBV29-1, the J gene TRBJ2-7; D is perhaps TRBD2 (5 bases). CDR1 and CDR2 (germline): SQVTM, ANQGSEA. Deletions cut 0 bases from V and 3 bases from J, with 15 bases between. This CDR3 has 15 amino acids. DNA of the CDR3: TGCAGCGTTGAAGACCCCAGCGGAAGCCTCTACGAGCAGTACTTC. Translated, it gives CSVEDPSGSLYEQYF.

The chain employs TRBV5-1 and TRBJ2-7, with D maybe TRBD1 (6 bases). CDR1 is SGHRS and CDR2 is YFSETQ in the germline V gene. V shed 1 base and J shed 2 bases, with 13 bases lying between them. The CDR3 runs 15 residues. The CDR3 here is CASSLPRDNAYEQYF. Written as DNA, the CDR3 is TGCGCCAGCAGCTTGCCCCGGGACAACGCCTACGAGCAGTACTTC.

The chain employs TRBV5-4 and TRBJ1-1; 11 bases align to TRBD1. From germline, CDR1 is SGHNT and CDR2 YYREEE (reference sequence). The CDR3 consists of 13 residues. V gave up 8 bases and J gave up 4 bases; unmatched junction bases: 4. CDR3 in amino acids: CARGTGGSTEAFF. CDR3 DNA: TGTGCCAGGGGGACAGGGGGGAGCACTGAAGCTTTCTTT.

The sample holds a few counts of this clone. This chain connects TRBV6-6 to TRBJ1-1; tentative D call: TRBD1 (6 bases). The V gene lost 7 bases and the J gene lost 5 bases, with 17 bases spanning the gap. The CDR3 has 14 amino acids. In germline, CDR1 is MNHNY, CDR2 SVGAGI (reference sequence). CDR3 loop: CASTPAGGGTEAFF. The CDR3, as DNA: TGTGCCAGCACCCCGGCGGGAGGGGGGACTGAAGCTTTCTTT.

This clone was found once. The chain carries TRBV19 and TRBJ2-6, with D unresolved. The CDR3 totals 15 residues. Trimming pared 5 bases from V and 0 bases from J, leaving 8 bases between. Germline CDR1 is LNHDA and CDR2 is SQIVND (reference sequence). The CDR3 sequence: CASSFRRSGANVLTF. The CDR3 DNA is TGTGCCAGTAGTTTTCGTCGCTCTGGGGCCAACGTCCTGACTTTC. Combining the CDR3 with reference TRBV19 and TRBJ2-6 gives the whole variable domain DGGITQSPKYLFRKEGQNVTLSCEQNLNHDAMYWYRQDPGQGLRLIYYSQIVNDFQKGDIAEGYSVSREKKESFPLTVTSAQKNPTAFYLCASSFRRSGANVLTFGAGSRLTVL.

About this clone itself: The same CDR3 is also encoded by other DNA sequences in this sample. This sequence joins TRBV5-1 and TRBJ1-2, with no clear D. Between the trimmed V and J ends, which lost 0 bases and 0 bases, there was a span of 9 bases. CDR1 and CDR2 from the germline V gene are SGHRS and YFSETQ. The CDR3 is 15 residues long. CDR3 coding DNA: TGCGCCAGCAGCTTGGGTGGCACAGCTAACTATGGCTACACCTTC. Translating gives CASSLGGTANYGYTF.

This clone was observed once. The CDR3 reads CSVGQSTDTQYF. The CDR3 DNA sequence: TGCAGCGTTGGACAGAGCACAGATACGCAGTATTTT. J is TRBJ2-3 and V is TRBV29-1; D might be TRBD1 (5 bases). V shed 4 bases and J shed 0 bases, with 5 bases lying between them. Germline V CDR1 and CDR2: SQVTM, ANQGSEA. The CDR3 has 12 residues.

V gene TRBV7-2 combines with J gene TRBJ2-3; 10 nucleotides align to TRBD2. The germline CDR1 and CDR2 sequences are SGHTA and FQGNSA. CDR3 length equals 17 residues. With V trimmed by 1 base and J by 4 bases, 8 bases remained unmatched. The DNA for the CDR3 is TGTGCCAGCAGCTTAGTGGAGGCTAGCGGGAGTTCAGATACGCAGTATTTT. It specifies CASSLVEASGSSDTQYF. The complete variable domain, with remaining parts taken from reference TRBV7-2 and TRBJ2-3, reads GAGVSQSPSNKVTEKGKDVELRCDPISGHTALYWYRQSLGQGLEFLIYFQGNSAPDKSGLPSDRFSAERTGGSVSTLTIQRTQQEDSAVYLCASSLVEASGSSDTQYFGPGTRLTVL.

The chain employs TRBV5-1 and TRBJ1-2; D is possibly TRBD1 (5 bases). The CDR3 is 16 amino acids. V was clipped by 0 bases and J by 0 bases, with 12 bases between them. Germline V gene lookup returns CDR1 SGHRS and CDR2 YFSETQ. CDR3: CASSLEGFTANYGYTF. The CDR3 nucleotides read TGCGCCAGCAGCTTGGAGGGGTTTACAGCTAACTATGGCTACACCTTC.

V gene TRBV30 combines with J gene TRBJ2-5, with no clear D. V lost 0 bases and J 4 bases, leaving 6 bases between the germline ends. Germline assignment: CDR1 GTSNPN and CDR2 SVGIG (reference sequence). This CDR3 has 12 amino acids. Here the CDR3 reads CAWSVSGETQYF. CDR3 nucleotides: TGTGCCTGGAGTGTGTCGGGAGAGACCCAGTACTTC.

The CDR3 loop is CASSLDRDSTYEQYF. In DNA form, the CDR3 reads TGTGCCAGCAGCTTGGACCGGGACAGCACCTACGAGCAGTACTTC. The gene calls are TRBV7-2 and TRBJ2-5; 7 bases fit TRBD1. The J call is uncertain, as TRBJ2-7 better fits the DNA end. Germline CDR1 and CDR2: SGHTA and FQGNSA. This CDR3 spans 15 amino acids.

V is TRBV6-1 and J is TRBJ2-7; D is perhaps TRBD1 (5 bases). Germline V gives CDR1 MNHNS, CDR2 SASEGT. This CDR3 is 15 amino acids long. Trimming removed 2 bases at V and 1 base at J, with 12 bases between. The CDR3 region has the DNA TGTGCCAGCAGTGAAATCTGGACAACGTCCTACGAGCAGTACTTC. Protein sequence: CASSEIWTTSYEQYF.

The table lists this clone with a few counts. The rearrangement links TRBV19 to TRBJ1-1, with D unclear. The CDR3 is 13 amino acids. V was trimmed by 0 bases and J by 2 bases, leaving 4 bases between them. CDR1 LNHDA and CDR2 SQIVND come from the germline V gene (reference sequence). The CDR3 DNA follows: TGTGCCAGTAGTATAGATCCAAACACTGAAGCTTTCTTT. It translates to CASSIDPNTEAFF.

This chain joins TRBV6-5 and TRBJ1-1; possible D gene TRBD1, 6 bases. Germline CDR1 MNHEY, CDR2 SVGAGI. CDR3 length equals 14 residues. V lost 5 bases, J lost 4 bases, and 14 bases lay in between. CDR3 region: CASSPRTAATEAFF. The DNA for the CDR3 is TGTGCCAGCAGTCCCCGGACAGCGGCCACTGAAGCTTTCTTT.

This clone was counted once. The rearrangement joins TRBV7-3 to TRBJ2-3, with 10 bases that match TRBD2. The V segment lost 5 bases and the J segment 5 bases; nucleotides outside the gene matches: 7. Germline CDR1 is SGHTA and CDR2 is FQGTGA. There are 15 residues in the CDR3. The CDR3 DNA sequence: TGTGCCAGCAGCCCTCGGACTAGCGGCATAGATACGCAGTATTTT. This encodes CASSPRTSGIDTQYF.

As DNA, the CDR3 is TGTGCCAGCAGCCCCTGGGGAGTAAGAGGCAATCAGCCCCAGCATTTT. Protein sequence: CASSPWGVRGNQPQHF. The chain uses TRBV7-2 and TRBJ1-5; D uncertain. This CDR3 region has 16 residues. Between the trimmed V and J ends, which lost 5 bases and 2 bases, there was a span of 16 bases. CDR1 and CDR2 (germline): SGHTA, FQGNSA.

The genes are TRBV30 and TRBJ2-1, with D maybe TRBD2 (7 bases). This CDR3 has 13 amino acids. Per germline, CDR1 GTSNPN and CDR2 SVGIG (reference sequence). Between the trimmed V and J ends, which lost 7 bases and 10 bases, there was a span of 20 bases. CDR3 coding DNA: TGTGCCTCGACGACAGGATACGGGGGGGAGCAGTTCTTC. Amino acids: CASTTGYGGEQFF.

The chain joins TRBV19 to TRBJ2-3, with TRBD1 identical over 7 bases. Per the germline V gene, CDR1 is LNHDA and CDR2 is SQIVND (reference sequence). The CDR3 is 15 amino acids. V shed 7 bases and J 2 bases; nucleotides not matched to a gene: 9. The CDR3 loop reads CASTTGDRVTDTQYF. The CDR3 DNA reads TGTGCCAGTACTACAGGGGACAGAGTCACAGATACGCAGTATTTT.

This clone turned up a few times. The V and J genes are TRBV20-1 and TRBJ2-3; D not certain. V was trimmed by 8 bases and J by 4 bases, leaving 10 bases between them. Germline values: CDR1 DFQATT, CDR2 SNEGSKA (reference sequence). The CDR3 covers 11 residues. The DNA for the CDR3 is TGCAGTCCGGTACGGGCAGATACGCAGTATTTT. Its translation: CSPVRADTQYF.

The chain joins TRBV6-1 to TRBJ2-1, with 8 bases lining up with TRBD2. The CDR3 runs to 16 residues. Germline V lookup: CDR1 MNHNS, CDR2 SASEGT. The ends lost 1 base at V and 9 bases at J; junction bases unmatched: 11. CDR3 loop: CASSEGAAGARGEQFF. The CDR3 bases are TGTGCCAGCAGTGAAGGGGCAGCGGGAGCCAGGGGTGAGCAGTTCTTC.

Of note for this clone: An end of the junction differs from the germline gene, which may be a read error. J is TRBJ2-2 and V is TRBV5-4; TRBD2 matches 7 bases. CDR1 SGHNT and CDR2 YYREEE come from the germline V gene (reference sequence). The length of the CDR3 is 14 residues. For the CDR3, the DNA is TGTGCCAGCAGCTTGGCCGGCGGTGGGGGGGAGCTGGTTTTT. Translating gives CASSLAGGGGELVF.

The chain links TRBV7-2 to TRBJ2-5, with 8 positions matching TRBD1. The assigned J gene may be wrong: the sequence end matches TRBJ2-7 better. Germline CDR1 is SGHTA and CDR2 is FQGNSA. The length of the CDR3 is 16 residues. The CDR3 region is CASSLSGTGRTYEQYF. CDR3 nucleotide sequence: TGTGCCAGCAGCTTAAGTGGGACAGGTAGGACCTACGAGCAGTACTTC.

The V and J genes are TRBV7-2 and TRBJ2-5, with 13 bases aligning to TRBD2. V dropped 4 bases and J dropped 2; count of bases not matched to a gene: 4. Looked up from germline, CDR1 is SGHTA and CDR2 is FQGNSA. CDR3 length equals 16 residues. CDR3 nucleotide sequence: TGTGCCAGCAGCTCCTTGGGACTAGCGGGACAAGAGACCCAGTACTTC. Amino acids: CASSSLGLAGQETQYF.